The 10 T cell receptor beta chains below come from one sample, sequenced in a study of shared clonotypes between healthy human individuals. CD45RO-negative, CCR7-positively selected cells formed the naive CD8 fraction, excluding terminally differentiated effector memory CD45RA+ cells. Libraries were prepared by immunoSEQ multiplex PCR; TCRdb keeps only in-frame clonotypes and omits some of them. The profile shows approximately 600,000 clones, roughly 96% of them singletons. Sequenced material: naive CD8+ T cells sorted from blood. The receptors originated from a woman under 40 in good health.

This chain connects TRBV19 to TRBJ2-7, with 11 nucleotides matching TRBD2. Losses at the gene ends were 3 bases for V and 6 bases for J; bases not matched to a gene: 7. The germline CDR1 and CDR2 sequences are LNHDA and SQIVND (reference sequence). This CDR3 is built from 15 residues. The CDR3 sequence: CASSIGLAGIGEQYF. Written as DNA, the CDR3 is TGTGCCAGTAGTATCGGACTAGCGGGTATAGGCGAGCAGTACTTC.

In DNA form, the CDR3 reads TGTGCCAGCAGTTCCCTGGCACAGGGGGACACCTACGAGCAGTACTTC. As protein: CASSSLAQGDTYEQYF. V is TRBV27 and J is TRBJ2-7; the match to TRBD1 covers 8 bases. Germline V gives CDR1 MNHEY, CDR2 SMNVEV (reference sequence). This CDR3 comprises 16 residues. Trimming at V came to 4 bases and at J to 2 bases, leaving 10 bases not matched to a gene.

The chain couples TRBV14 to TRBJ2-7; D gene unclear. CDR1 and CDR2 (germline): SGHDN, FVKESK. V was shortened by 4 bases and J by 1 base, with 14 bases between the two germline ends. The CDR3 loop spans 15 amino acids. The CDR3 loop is CASSPSRVWSYEQYF. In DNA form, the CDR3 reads TGTGCCAGCAGCCCAAGTAGGGTCTGGTCCTACGAGCAGTACTTC. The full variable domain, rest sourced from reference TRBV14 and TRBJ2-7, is EAGVTQFPSHSVIEKGQTVTLRCDPISGHDNLYWYRRVMGKEIKFLLHFVKESKQDESGMPNNRFLAERTGGTYSTLKVQPAELEDSGVYFCASSPSRVWSYEQYFGPGTRLTVT.

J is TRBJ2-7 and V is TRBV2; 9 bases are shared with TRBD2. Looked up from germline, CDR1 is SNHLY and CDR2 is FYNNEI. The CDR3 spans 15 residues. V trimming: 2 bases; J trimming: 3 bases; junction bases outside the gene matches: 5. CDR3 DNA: TGTGCCAGCAGTGAAATCCAAGCGGGAGGCTACGAGCAGTACTTC. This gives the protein CASSEIQAGGYEQYF. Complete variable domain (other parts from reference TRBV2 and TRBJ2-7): EPEVTQTPSHQVTQMGQEVILRCVPISNHLYFYWYRQILGQKVEFLVSFYNNEISEKSEIFDDQFSVERPDGSNFTLKIRSTKLEDSAMYFCASSEIQAGGYEQYFGPGTRLTVT.

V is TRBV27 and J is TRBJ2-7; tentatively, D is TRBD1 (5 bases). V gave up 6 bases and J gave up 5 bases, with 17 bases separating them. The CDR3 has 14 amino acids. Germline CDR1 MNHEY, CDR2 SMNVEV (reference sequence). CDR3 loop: CASRLLGAINEQYF. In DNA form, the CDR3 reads TGTGCCAGCAGACTCCTTGGGGCGATTAACGAGCAGTACTTC.

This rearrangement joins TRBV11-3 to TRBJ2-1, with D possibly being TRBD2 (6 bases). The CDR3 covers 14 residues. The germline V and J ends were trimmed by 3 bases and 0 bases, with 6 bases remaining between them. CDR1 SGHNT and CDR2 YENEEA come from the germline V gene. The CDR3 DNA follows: TGTGCCAGCAGCTTCGGGAGCTCCTACAATGAGCAGTTCTTC. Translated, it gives CASSFGSSYNEQFF. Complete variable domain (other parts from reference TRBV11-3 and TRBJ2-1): EAGVVQSPRYKIIEKKQPVAFWCNPISGHNTLYWYLQNLGQGPELLIRYENEEAVDDSQLPKDRFSAERLKGVDSTLKIQPAELGDSAVYLCASSFGSSYNEQFFGPGTRLTVL.

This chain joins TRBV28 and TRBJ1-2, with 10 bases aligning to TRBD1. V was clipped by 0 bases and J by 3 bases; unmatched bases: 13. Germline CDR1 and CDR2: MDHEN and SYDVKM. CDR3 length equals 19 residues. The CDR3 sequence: CASSLWENRQGAGDYGYTF. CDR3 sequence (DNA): TGTGCCAGCAGTTTATGGGAAAACAGACAGGGGGCTGGGGACTATGGCTACACCTTC.

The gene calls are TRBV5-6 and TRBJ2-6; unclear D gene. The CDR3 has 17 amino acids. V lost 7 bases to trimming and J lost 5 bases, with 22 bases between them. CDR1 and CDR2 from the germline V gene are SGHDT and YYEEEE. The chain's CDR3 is CASRSGNTQSRANVLTF. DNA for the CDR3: TGTGCCAGCCGCTCGGGCAATACACAAAGTCGGGCCAACGTCCTGACTTTC. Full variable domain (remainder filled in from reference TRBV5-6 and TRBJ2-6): DAGVTQSPTHLIKTRGQQVTLRCSPKSGHDTVSWYQQALGQGPQFIFQYYEEEERQRGNFPDRFSGHQFPNYSSELNVNALLLGDSALYLCASRSGNTQSRANVLTFGAGSRLTVL.

CDR3 nucleotide sequence: TGTGCCAGCAGTGACGGGACTCTGTCTACCTACGAGCAGTACTTC. Amino acid sequence: CASSDGTLSTYEQYF. The V gene is TRBV6-1, the J gene TRBJ2-7; maybe TRBD2 (6 bases). Trimming pared 3 bases from V and 2 bases from J, leaving 14 bases between. This CDR3 contains 15 residues. Germline CDR1 MNHNS, CDR2 SASEGT.

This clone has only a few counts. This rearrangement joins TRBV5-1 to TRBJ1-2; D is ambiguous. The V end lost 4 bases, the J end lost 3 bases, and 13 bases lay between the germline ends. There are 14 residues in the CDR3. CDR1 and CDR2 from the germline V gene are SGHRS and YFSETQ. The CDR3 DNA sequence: TGCGCCAGCAGCCCAGAGACGGGATACTATGGCTACACCTTC. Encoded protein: CASSPETGYYGYTF.